This T cell receptor (beta chain) was retrieved from a study of CXCR3-negative and CXCR3-positive naive CD8 T cells (dated by TCRdb to between 2018 and 2021). Background on the whole study: In total, 130 million to 150 million TRB reads were obtained, or roughly 1.5 +/- 0.3 million reads per library. Data from around ten donors, pooled across two independent experiments, went into the diversity and physicochemical repertoire analyses. The TRBV-TRBJ cluster analysis covered naive subsets from a handful of donors and memory cells from 3 donors. What the research found in general, with its limitations: Because surface CD5, which is linked to self-reactivity in mice, was comparable between the naive subsets, TCR interaction strength was also inferred from the physicochemical properties of TRB CDR3s. Compared with CXCR3-negative naive cells, CXCR3-positive naive cells had TRB CDR3s with higher hydrophobicity (lower Kidera factor 4), lower energy, and higher strength and volume indices. Freshly isolated PBMCs were used for most assays because CXCR3 expression went down partially after cryopreservation. Repertoire diversity was comparably high in both naive subsets but much lower in memory CD8+ T cells. Similar TRBV-TRBJ usage was shown by naive CXCR3-negative and CXCR3-positive cells from the same donor, whereas distinct patterns were shown by memory cells.

For each CD8+ T cell subset, flow sorting was done in triplicate, and 310,000 or so cells per subset went directly into RLT lysis buffer. Naive CD8+ T cells were defined stringently as CD45RO-CCR7+CD27+CD95- to exclude memory contaminants. Standard density gradient centrifugation was used to isolate peripheral blood mononuclear cells from buffy coats. Naive CXCR3-negative and CXCR3-positive CD8+ T cells were flow-sorted on a FACSAria III. Total RNA was extracted from sorted cells using an RNeasy Mini Kit. The sequencer was a NextSeq 550. The Human TCR Profiling Kit (MiLaboratory) was used to prepare UMI-labeled 5' RACE TRB cDNA libraries. cDNA synthesis used the entire amount of extracted RNA, and PCR amplification then used the entire amount of cDNA produced. Libraries were prepared in parallel with an identical number of PCR cycles. The original methods were these. About 53,000 +/- 10,000 unique UMI-labeled TRB cDNA molecules per library were extracted with MIGEC and MiXCR, with at least two reads per UMI required. On average, roughly 40,000 +/- 10,000 functional in-frame TRB CDR3 nucleotide clonotypes lacking stop codons were found per library. After downsampling to 5000 UMI-labeled TRB molecules per sample, diversity metrics such as normalized Shannon-Wiener and Chao1 were calculated in VDJtools. Clonotype-size-weighted physicochemical properties of the central five CDR3 residues (interaction energy, strength, volume and Kidera factor 4) were computed in VDJtools. The reads went through TCRdb reprocessing, and each CDR3 protein sequence gets one entry with no DNA. In this record, the V and J calls reflect TCRdb's handling and not the investigators' own analysis. This sample's table has entries for about 98,000 distinct CDR3 sequences. The biggest ten clones account for 0.95% to 1.4% of the sample.

On this clonotype itself: It lacks a known antigen.

From its cysteine to its phenylalanine, the CDR3 spans 15 amino acids. DNA was not recorded. Per the germline V gene (reference sequence), MNHEY is the CDR1 and SMNVEV is the CDR2. The sample was naive CXCR3+ CD8+ T cells from blood. In light of the paper, this sample's cell subset or site label describes: CD45RO-CCR7+CD27+CD95- naive CD8+ T cells expressing CXCR3 (TNR3+). The clonotype originates from a human donor in good health. Some clones in this sample may be carry-over from other donors' samples. The rearrangement joined TRBV27 to TRBJ1-2; without DNA, the TCRdb call of TRBD1 cannot be checked. The CDR3 reads CASSLSRGSGSGYTF.